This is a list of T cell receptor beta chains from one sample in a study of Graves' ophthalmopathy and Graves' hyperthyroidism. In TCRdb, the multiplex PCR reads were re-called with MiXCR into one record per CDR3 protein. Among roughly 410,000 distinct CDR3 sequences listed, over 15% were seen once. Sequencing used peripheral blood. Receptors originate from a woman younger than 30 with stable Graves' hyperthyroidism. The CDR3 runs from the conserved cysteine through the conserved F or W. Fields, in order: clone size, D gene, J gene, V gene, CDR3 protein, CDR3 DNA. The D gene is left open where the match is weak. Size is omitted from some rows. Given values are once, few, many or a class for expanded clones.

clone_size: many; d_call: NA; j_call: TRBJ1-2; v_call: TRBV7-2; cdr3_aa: CASAHVTRMHYGYTF; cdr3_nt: TGTGCCAGCGCCCATGTGACGAGGATGCACTATGGCTACACCTTC
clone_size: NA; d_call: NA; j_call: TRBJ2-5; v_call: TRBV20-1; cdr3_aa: CSARTGRWGETQYF; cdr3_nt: TGCAGTGCTAGGACAGGGAGGTGGGGAGAGACCCAGTACTTC
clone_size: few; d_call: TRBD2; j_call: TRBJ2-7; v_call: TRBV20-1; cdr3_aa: CSARGFGEGHPYEQYF; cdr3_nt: TGCAGTGCTAGAGGGTTCGGGGAGGGCCACCCCTACGAGCAGTACTTC
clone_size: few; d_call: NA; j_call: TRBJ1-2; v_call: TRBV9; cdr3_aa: CASSPGVVRGNGYTF; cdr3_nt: TGTGCCAGCAGCCCCGGGGTCGTCAGGGGAAATGGCTACACCTTC
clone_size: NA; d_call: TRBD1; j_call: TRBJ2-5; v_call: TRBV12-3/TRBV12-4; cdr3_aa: CASSPTGTEETQYF; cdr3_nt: TGTGCCAGCAGTCCGACCGGGACAGAGGAGACCCAGTACTTC
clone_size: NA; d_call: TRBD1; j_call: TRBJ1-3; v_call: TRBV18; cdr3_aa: CASSLFDRAGNTIYF; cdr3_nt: TGTGCCAGCTCACTATTCGACAGGGCTGGAAACACCATATATTTT
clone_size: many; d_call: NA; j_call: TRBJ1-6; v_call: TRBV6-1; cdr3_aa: CASFVDSYNSPLHF; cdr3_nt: TGTGCCAGCTTTGTCGACAGCTATAATTCACCCCTCCACTTT
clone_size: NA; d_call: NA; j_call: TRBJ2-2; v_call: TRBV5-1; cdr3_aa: CASTLSRATGELFF; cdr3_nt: TGCGCCAGCACATTATCCAGGGCCACCGGGGAGCTGTTTTTT
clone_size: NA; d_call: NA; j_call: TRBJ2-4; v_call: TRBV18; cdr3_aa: CASSPPGLGNIQYF; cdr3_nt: TGTGCCAGCTCACCACCGGGTCTTGGGAACATTCAGTACTTC
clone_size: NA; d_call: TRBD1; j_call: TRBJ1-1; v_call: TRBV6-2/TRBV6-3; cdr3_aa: CASSSQGGDTEAFF; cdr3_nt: TGTGCCAGCAGTTCACAGGGGGGGGACACTGAAGCTTTCTTT
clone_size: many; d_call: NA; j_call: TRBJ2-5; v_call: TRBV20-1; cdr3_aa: CSARQTQGTQYF; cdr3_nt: TGCAGTGCTAGACAGACCCAGGGGACCCAGTACTTC
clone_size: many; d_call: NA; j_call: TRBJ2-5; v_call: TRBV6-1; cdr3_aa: CASSFETQYF; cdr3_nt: TGTGCCAGCAGTTTCGAGACCCAGTACTTC
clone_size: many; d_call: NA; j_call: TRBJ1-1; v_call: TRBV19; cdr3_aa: CASRGGPPGTEAFF; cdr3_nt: TGTGCCAGTAGGGGGGGCCCCCCGGGCACTGAAGCTTTCTTT
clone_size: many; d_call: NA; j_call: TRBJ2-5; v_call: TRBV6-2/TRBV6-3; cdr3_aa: CASSYLAVKETQYF; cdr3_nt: TGTGCCAGCAGTTACTTGGCGGTAAAAGAGACCCAGTACTTC
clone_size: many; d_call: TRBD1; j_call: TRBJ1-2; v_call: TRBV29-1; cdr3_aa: CSVPRDSFSYGYTF; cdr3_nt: TGCAGCGTGCCACGGGACAGCTTCTCCTATGGCTACACCTTC
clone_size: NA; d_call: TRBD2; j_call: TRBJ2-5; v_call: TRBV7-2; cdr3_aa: CASSPEVAGGPETQYF; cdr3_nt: TGTGCCAGCAGCCCGGAGGTAGCGGGGGGGCCAGAGACCCAGTACTTC
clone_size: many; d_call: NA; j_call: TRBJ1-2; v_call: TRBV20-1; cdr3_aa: CSARHRRGSVDGYTF; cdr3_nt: TGCAGTGCTAGACACAGGCGCGGATCCGTGGATGGCTACACCTTC
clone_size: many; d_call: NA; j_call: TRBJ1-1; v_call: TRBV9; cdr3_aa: CASSVGGREYTEAFF; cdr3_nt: TGTGCCAGCAGCGTAGGTGGCAGGGAATACACTGAAGCTTTCTTT
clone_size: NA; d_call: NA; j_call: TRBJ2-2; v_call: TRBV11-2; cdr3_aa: CASSIGQVLYTGELFF; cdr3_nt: TGTGCCAGCAGCATCGGCCAGGTCCTTTACACCGGGGAGCTGTTTTTT
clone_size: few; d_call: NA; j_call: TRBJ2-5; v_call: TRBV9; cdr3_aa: CASSYRYQETQDF; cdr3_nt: TGTGCCAGCAGCTACAGGTACCAAGAGACCCAGGACTTC
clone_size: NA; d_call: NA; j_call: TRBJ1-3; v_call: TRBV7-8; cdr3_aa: CASSPPASSGNTIYF; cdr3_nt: TGTGCCAGCAGTCCCCCCGCGAGCTCTGGAAACACCATATATTTT
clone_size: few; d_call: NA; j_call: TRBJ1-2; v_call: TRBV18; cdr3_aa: CASSPGLTEGYTF; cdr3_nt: TGTGCCAGCTCACCAGGGTTGACAGAAGGCTACACCTTC
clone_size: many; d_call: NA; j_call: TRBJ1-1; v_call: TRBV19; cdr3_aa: CASSPRGSTEAFF; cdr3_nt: TGTGCCAGTAGCCCCAGGGGCAGCACTGAAGCTTTCTTT
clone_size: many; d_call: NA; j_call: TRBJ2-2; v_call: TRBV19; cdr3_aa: CASTWTELSTGELFF; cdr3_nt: TGTGCCAGTACTTGGACAGAATTAAGCACCGGGGAGCTGTTTTTT
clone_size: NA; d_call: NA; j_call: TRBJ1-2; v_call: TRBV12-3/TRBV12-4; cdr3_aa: CASSPGSAYYGYTF; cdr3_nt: TGTGCCAGCAGTCCAGGCTCGGCTTACTATGGCTACACCTTC
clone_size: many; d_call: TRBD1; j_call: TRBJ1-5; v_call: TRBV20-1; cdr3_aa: CSATPGQGNSNQPQHF; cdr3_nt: TGCAGTGCTACACCGGGACAGGGCAATAGCAATCAGCCCCAGCATTTT
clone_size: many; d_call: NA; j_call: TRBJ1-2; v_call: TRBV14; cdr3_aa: CASSQEPGVWNGYTF; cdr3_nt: TGTGCCAGCAGCCAGGAACCAGGGGTCTGGAATGGCTACACCTTC
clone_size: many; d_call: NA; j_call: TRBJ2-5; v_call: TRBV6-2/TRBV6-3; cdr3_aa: CASSYHRQETQYF; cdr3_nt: TGTGCCAGCAGTTACCACAGACAAGAGACCCAGTACTTC
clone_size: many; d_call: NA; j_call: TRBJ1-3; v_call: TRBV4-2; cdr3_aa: CASSPRQLGNTIYF; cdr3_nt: TGTGCCAGCAGCCCCCGGCAGCTTGGAAACACCATATATTTT
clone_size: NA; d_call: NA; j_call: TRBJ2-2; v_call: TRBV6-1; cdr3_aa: CASSISRGTGELFF; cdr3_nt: TGTGCCAGCAGTATCTCCAGGGGAACCGGGGAGCTGTTTTTT
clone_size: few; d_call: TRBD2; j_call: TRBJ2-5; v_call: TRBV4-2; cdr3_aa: CASGFSGGEEETQYF; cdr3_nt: TGTGCCAGTGGGTTTAGCGGGGGGGAGGAAGAGACCCAGTACTTC
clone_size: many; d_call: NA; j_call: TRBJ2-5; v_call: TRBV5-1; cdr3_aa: CASSGYEGGLEETQYF; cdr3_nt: TGCGCCAGCAGCGGATATGAGGGGGGGCTAGAAGAGACCCAGTACTTC
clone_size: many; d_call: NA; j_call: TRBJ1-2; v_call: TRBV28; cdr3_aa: CASSLHRAYGYTF; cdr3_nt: TGTGCCAGCAGCCTCCACAGGGCCTATGGCTACACCTTC